The rows below give T cell receptor beta chains drawn from one sample of a study of identical twins. Via MiXCR, TCRdb re-called the 5' RACE reads, giving one row per CDR3 protein. The table has hundreds of thousands of distinct CDR3 sequences, about 7.5% seen once. These records were also assigned to another study, of yellow fever vaccine responses in identical twins.

Sequences were obtained from memory (CD45RO+) T cells sorted from blood. Source of these receptors: a woman under 30 in good health. Each CDR3 is given with its conserved first and last residue. The D gene is left open where the match is weak. Only some rows state a clone size, as once, few, many or a class for expanded clones.

j_call,d_call,v_call,clone_size,cdr3_aa,cdr3_nt
TRBJ2-5,.,TRBV6-2/TRBV6-3,.,CASSYMVIQETQYF,TGTGCCAGCAGTTACATGGTGATCCAAGAGACCCAGTACTTC
TRBJ2-2,TRBD1,TRBV6-1,few,CASSQPGQSNTGELFF,TGTGCCAGCAGTCAACCGGGACAGTCGAACACCGGGGAGCTGTTTTTT
TRBJ2-4,TRBD1,TRBV6-2/TRBV6-3,few,CASSLPGQDNIQYF,TGTGCCAGCAGCTTACCGGGACAGGACAACATTCAGTACTTC
TRBJ2-3,TRBD2,TRBV6-1,many,CASSGLADRSDTQYF,TGTGCCAGCAGTGGACTAGCGGACCGTTCAGATACGCAGTATTTT
TRBJ2-3,.,TRBV29-1,.,CSVEDPGLDTQYF,TGCAGCGTTGAAGACCCAGGCCTCGATACGCAGTATTTT
TRBJ2-5,TRBD2,TRBV5-1,many,CASSLGGSTGGQETQYF,TGCGCCAGCAGCTTGGGCGGAAGCACGGGGGGCCAAGAGACCCAGTACTTC
TRBJ2-7,.,TRBV28,many,CASSRTEYEQYF,TGTGCCAGCAGTCGCACGGAATACGAGCAGTACTTC
TRBJ2-7,TRBD2,TRBV18,.,CASSPPLAGGQREQYF,TGTGCCAGCTCACCACCCTTAGCGGGGGGGCAGCGCGAGCAGTACTTC
TRBJ1-1,TRBD1,TRBV28,.,CASSQPGQGSLAFF,TGTGCCAGCAGTCAACCGGGACAGGGCTCATTGGCTTTCTTT
TRBJ2-7,.,TRBV5-1,.,CASSLGITYEQYF,TGCGCCAGCAGCTTGGGGATTACCTACGAGCAGTACTTC
TRBJ1-2,TRBD1,TRBV10-3,.,CAINPGQGNYGYTF,TGTGCCATCAATCCGGGACAGGGGAACTATGGCTACACCTTC
TRBJ2-2,.,TRBV5-6,many,CASSPYSGELFF,TGTGCCAGCAGCCCATATAGCGGGGAGCTGTTTTTT
TRBJ2-5,TRBD1,TRBV7-9,many,CASSLRRDRGMETQYF,TGTGCCAGCAGCTTGCGCCGAGACAGGGGAATGGAGACCCAGTACTTC
TRBJ1-6,.,TRBV6-6,few,CASNPTYNSPLHF,TGTGCCAGCAACCCTACCTATAATTCACCCCTCCACTTT
TRBJ1-2,TRBD1,TRBV3-1,few,CASSQGDRGPSGYTF,TGTGCCAGCAGCCAAGGGGACAGGGGGCCTAGTGGCTACACCTTC